This TCR beta chain appears in the sequencing data of a study of shared clonotypes between healthy human individuals. Overall study findings and caveats: Four donors held about 5% of naive CD4 clonotypes in common. Some clonotypes were shared by all four sorted-subset donors, while others were not shared. The non-shared ones had lower generation probabilities than the shared ones. With few donors, the genetic and exposure-history diversity represented was limited.

Naive CD8 isolation took CD45RO-negative cells positively selected for CCR7 and excluded terminally differentiated effector memory CD45RA+ cells. Losses at the gene ends were 0 bases for V and 5 bases for J; bases not matched to a gene: 0. In germline, CDR1 is SGDLS, CDR2 YYNGEE. The CDR3 loop spans 14 amino acids. On sorted subsets, replicate PCRs used 150 to 250 ng DNA, or approximately 33,000 T cell genomes. The data were produced by immunoSEQ multiplex PCR, yet TCRdb's version contains in-frame clones alone and is incomplete. The sample holds over 2 million clones, about 95% seen once. Concerning this clone: Its antigen is currently unknown. The same CDR3 arises from other DNA sequences in this sample as well.

The gene calls are TRBV9 and TRBJ2-7; 12 bases map to TRBD2. The TCR comes from a man between 18 and 29 years old in good health. Sequences were obtained from naive CD8+ T cells sorted from blood. The CDR3 protein is CASSVGLAGDEQYF. In DNA, the CDR3 is TGTGCCAGCAGCGTAGGACTAGCGGGAGACGAGCAGTACTTC.